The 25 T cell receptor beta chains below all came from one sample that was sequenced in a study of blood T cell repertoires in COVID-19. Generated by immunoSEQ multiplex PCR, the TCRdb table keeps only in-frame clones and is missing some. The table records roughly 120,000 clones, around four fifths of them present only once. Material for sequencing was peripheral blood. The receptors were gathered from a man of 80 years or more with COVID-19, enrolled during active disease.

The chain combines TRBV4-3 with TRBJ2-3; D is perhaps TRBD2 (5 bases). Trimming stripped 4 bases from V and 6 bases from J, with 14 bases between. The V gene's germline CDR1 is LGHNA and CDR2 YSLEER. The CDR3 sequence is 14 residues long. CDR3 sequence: CASSLTGLTDTQYF. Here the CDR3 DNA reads TGCGCCAGCAGCCTTACGGGATTAACGGATACGCAGTATTTT.

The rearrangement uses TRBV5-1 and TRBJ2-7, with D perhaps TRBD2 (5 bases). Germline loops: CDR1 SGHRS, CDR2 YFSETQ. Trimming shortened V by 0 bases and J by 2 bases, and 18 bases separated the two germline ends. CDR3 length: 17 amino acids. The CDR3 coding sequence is TGCGCCAGCAGCTTGGGTTGGGCACCGGGAAGGACCTACGAGCAGTACTTC. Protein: CASSLGWAPGRTYEQYF. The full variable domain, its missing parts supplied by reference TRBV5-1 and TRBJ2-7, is KAGVTQTPRYLIKTRGQQVTLSCSPISGHRSVSWYQQTPGQGLQFLFEYFSETQRNKGNFPGRFSGRQFSNSRSEMNVSTLELGDSALYLCASSLGWAPGRTYEQYFGPGTRLTVT.

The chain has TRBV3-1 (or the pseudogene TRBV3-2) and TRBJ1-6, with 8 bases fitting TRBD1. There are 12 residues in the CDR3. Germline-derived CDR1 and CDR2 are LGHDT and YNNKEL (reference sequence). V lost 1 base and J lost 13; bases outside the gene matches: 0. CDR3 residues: CASSQGDRPLHF. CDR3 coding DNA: TGTGCCAGCAGCCAAGGGGACAGGCCCCTCCACTTT.

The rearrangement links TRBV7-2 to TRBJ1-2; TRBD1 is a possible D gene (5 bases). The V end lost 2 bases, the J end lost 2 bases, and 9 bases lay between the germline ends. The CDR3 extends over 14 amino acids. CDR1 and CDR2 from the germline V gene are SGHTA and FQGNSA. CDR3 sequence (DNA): TGTGCCAGCAGCTTAAAAGCAGGGAACTATGGCTACACCTTC. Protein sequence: CASSLKAGNYGYTF.

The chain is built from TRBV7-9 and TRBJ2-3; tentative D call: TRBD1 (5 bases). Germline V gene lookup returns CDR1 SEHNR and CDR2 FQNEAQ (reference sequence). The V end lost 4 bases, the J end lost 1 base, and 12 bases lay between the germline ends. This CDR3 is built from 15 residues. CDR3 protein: CASSWGEVRTDTQYF. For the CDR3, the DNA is TGTGCCAGCAGCTGGGGCGAGGTGCGCACAGATACGCAGTATTTT.

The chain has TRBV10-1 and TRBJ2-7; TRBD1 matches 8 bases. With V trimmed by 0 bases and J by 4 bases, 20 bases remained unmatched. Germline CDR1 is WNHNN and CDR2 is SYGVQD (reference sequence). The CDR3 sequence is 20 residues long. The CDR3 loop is CASSESVETGAPTGRYEQYF. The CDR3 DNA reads TGCGCCAGCAGTGAGTCCGTCGAGACAGGGGCACCAACGGGTAGGTACGAGCAGTACTTC.

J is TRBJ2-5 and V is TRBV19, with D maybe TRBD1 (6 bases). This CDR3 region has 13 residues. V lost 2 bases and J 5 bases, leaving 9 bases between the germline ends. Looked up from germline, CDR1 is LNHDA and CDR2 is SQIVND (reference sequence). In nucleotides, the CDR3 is TGTGCCAGTAGTATAACAGGGCAGGAGACCCAGTACTTC. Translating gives CASSITGQETQYF.

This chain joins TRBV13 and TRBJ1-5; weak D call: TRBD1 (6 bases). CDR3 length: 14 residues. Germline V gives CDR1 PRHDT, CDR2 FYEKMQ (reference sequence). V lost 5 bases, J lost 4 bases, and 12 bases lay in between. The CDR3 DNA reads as TGTGCCAGCAGCGGAGGGGGGGGAAATCAGCCCCAGCATTTT. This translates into CASSGGGGNQPQHF.

The CDR3 nucleotides are TGTGCCAGCAGTTGGCCCGGGGCCTACGAGCAGTACTTC. Its translation is CASSWPGAYEQYF. The chain uses TRBV6-2 or TRBV6-3 and TRBJ2-7; D is possibly TRBD2 (5 bases). V was trimmed by 4 bases and J by 2 bases, leaving 9 bases between them. The CDR3 spans 13 residues. CDR1 MNHEY and CDR2 SVGEGT come from the germline V gene.

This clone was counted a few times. The CDR3 reads CASSPNIPDTQYF. The DNA of the CDR3 is TGTGCCAGCAGCCCCAACATCCCGGATACGCAGTATTTT. V and J are TRBV5-6 and TRBJ2-3; the D is unclear. Germline V gene lookup returns CDR1 SGHDT and CDR2 YYEEEE. The CDR3 extends over 13 amino acids. V lost 4 bases and J lost 6, with 12 bases in between.

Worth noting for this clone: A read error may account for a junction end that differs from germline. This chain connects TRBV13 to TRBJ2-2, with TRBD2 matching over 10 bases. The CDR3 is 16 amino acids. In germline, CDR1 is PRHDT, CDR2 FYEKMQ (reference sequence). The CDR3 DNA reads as TGTGCCAGCAGCTTGGAGGGACTAGCGAAAACCGGGGAGCTGTTTTTT. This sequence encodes CASSLEGLAKTGELFF.

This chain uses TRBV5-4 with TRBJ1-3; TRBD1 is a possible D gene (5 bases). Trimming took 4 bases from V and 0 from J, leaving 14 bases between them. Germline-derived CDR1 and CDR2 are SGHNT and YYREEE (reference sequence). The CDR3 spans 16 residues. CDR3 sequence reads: CASSPAGTYSGNTIYF. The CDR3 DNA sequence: TGTGCCAGCAGCCCAGCCGGGACTTACTCTGGAAACACCATATATTTT.

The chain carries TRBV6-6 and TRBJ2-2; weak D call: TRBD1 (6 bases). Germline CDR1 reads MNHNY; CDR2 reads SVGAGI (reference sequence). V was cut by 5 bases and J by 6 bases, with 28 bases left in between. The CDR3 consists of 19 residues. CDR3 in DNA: TGTGCCAGCAGTCTTCCGTCCGCGACAGGACAGCTAAGACCCGGGGAGCTGTTTTTT. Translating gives CASSLPSATGQLRPGELFF.

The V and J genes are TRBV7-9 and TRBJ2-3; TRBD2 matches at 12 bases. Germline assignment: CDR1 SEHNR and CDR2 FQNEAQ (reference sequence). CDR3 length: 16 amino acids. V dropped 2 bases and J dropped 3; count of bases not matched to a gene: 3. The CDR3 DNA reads TGTGCCAGCAGCTTACCTAGCGGGAGGGGGACAGATACGCAGTATTTT. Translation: CASSLPSGRGTDTQYF. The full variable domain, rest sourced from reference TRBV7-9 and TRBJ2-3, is DTGVSQNPRHKITKRGQNVTFRCDPISEHNRLYWYRQTLGQGPEFLTYFQNEAQLEKSRLLSDRFSAERPKGSFSTLEIQRTEQGDSAMYLCASSLPSGRGTDTQYFGPGTRLTVL.

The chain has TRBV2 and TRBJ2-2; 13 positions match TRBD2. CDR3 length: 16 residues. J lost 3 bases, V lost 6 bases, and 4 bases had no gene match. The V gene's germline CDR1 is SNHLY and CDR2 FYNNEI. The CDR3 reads CASSETSGRDTGELFF. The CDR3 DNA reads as TGTGCCAGCAGCGAAACTAGCGGGAGGGACACCGGGGAGCTGTTTTTT.

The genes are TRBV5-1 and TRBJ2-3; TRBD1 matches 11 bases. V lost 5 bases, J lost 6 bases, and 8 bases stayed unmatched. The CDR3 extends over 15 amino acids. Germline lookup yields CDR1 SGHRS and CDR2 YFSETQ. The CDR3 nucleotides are TGCGCCAGCAGACCCGGGACAGGGGGAGGGGATACGCAGTATTTT. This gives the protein CASRPGTGGGDTQYF. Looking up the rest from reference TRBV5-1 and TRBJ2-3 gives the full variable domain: KAGVTQTPRYLIKTRGQQVTLSCSPISGHRSVSWYQQTPGQGLQFLFEYFSETQRNKGNFPGRFSGRQFSNSRSEMNVSTLELGDSALYLCASRPGTGGGDTQYFGPGTRLTVL.

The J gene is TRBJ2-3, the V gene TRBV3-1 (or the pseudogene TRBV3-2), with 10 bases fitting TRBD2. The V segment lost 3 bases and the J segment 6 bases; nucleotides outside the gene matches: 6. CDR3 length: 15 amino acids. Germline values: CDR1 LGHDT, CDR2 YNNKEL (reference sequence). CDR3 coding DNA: TGTGCCAGCAGCCAGCTTAGCGGGAGGTTGGATACGCAGTATTTT. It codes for CASSQLSGRLDTQYF.

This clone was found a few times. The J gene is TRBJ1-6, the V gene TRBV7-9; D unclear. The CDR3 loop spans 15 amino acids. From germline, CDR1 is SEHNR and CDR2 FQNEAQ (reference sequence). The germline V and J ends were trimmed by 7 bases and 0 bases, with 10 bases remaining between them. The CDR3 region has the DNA TGTGCCAGCAAGGCAGGTCGCTCCTATAATTCACCCCTCCACTTT. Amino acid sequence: CASKAGRSYNSPLHF.

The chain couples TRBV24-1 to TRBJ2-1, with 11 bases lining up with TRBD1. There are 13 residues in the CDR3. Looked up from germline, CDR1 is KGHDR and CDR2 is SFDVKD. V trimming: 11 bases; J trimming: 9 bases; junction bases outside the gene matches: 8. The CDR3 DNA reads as TGTGCCATCGGGACAGGGGGATTCGGTGAGCAGTTCTTC. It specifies CAIGTGGFGEQFF.

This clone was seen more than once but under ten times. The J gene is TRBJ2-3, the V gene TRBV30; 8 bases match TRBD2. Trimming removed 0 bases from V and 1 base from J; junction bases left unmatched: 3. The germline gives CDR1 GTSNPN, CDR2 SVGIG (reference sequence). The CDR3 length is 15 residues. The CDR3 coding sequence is TGTGCCTGGAGTGTAGGTAGCGGGGGCACAGATACGCAGTATTTT. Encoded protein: CAWSVGSGGTDTQYF. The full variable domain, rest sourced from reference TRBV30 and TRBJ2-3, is SQTIHQWPATLVQPVGSPLSLECTVEGTSNPNLYWYRQAAGRGLQLLFYSVGIGQISSEVPQNLSASRPQDRQFILSSKKLLLSDSGFYLCAWSVGSGGTDTQYFGPGTRLTVL.

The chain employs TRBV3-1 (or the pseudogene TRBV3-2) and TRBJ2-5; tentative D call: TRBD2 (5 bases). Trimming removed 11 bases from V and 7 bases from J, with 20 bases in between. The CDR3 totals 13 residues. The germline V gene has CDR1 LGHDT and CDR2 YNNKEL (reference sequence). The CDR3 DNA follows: TGTGCCTCAAGAGGGCCTTCCCGGGGGACCCAGTACTTC. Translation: CASRGPSRGTQYF.

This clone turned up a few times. This CDR3 is CASSLPGSGGTEAFF. The DNA for the CDR3 is TGTGCCAGCAGTTTGCCTGGGAGCGGTGGCACTGAAGCTTTCTTT. The chain combines TRBV28 with TRBJ1-1; D not resolved. CDR1 is MDHEN and CDR2 is SYDVKM in the germline V gene. CDR3 size: 15 residues. The V and J ends lost 3 bases and 4 bases respectively, with 15 bases between them.

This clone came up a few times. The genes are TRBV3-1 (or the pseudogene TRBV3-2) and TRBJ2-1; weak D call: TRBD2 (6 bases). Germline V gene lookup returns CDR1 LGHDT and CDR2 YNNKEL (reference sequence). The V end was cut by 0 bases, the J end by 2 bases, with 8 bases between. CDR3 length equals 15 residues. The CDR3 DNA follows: TGTGCCAGCAGCCAAGACCTAGCGACCTACAATGAGCAGTTCTTC. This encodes CASSQDLATYNEQFF.

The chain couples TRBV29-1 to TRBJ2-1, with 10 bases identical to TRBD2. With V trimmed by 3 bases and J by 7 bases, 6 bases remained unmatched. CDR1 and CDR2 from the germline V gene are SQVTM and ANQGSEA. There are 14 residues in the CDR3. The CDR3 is CSVDGLAVANEQFF. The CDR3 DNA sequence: TGCAGCGTTGACGGACTAGCGGTCGCAAATGAGCAGTTCTTC.

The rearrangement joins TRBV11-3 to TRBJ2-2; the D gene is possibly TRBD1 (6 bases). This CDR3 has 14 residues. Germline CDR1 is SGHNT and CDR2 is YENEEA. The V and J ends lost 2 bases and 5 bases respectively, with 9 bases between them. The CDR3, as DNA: TGTGCCAGCAGCTTATCAGGGGAGACCGGGGAGCTGTTTTTT. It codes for CASSLSGETGELFF.